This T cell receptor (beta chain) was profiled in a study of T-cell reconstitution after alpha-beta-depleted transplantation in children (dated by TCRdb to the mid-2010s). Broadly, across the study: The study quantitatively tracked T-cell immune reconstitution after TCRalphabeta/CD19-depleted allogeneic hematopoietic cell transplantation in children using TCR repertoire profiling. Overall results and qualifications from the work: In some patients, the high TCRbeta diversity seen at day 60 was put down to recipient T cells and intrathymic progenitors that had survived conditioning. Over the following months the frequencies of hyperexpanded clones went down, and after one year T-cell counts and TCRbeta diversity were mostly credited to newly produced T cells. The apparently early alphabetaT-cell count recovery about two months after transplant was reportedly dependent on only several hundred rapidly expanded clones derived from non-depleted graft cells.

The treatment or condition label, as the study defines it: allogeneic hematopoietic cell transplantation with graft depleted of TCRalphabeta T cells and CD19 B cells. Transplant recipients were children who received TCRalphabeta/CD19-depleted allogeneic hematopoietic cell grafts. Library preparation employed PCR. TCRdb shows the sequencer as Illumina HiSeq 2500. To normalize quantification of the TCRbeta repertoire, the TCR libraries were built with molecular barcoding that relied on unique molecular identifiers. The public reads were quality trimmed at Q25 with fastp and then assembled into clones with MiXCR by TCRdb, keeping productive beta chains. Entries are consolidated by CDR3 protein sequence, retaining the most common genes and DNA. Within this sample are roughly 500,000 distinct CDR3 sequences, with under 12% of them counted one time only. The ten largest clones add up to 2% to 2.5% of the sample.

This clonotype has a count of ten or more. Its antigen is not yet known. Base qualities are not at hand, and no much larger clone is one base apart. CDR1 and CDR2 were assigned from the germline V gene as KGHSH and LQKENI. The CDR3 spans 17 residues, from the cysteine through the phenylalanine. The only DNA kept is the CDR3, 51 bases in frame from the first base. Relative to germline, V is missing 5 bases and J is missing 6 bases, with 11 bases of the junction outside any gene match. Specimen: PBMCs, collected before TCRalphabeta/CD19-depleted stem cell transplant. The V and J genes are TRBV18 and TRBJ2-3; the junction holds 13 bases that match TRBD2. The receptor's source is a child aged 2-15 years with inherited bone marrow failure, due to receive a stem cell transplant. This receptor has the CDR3 CASSNLGTSGNLDTQYF. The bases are TGTGCCAGCTCAAACCTCGGGACTAGCGGGAATCTGGATACGCAGTATTTT. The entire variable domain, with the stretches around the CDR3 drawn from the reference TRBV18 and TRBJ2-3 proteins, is NAGVMQNPRHLVRRRGQEARLRCSPMKGHSHVYWYRQLPEEGLKFMVYLQKENIIDESGMPKERFSAEFPKEGPSILRIQQVVRGDSAAYFCASSNLGTSGNLDTQYFGPGTRLTVL.